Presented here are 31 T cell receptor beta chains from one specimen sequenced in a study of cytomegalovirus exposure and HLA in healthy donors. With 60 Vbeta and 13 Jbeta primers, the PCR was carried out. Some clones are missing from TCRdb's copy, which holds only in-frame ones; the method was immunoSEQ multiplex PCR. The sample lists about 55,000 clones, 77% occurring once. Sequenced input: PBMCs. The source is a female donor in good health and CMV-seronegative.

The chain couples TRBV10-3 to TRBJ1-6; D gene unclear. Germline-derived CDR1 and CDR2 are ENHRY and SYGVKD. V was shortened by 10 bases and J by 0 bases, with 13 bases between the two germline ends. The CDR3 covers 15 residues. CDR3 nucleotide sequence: TGTGCCACCAGCGGGAGCTCCTCCTATAATTCACCCCTCCACTTT. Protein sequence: CATSGSSSYNSPLHF.

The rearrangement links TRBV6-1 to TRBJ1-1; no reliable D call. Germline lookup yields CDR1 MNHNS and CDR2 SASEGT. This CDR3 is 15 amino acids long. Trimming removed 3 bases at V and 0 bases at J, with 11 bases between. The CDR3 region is CASSEQANMNTEAFF. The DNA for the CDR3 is TGTGCCAGCAGTGAGCAGGCCAACATGAACACTGAAGCTTTCTTT.

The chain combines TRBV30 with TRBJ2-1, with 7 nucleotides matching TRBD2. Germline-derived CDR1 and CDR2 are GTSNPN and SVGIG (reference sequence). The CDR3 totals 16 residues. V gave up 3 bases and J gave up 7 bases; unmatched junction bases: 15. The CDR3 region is CAWRTPSGGSWNEQFF. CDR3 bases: TGTGCCTGGAGGACTCCTAGCGGAGGAAGCTGGAATGAGCAGTTCTTC.

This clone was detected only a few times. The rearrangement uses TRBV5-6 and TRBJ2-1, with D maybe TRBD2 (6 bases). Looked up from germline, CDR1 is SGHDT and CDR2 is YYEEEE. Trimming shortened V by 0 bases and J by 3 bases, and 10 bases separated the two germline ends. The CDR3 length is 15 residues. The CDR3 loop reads CASSLEGGIYNEQFF. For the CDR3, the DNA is TGTGCCAGCAGCTTGGAGGGAGGAATCTACAATGAGCAGTTCTTC.

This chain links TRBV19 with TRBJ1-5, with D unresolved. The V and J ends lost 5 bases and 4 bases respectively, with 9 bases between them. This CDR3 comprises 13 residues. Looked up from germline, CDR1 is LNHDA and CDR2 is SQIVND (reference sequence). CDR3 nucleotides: TGTGCCAGTAGTCGGGGTCGGAATCAGCCCCAGCATTTT. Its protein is CASSRGRNQPQHF.

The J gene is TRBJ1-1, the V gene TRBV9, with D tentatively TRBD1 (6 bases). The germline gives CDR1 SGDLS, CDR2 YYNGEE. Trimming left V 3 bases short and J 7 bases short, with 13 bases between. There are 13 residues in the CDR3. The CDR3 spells CASSALRTVEAFF. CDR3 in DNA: TGTGCCAGCAGCGCGCTTCGGACAGTTGAAGCTTTCTTT.

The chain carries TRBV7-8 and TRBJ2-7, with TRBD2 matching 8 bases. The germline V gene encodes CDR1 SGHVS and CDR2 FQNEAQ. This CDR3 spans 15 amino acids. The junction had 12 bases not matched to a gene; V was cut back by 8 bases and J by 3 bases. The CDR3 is CASSVREGFHYEQYF. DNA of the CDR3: TGTGCCAGCTCCGTACGGGAGGGGTTTCACTACGAGCAGTACTTC. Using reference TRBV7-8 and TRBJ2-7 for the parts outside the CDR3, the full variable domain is GAGVSQSPRYKVAKRGQDVALRCDPISGHVSLFWYQQALGQGPEFLTYFQNEAQLDKSGLPSDRFFAERPEGSVSTLKIQRTQQEDSAVYLCASSVREGFHYEQYFGPGTRLTVT.

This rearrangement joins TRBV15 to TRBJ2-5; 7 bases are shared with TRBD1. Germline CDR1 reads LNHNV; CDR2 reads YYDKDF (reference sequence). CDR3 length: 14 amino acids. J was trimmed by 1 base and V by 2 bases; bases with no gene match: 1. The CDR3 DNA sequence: TGTGCCACCAGCAGACGGGACAGCCAAGAGACCCAGTACTTC. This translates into CATSRRDSQETQYF.

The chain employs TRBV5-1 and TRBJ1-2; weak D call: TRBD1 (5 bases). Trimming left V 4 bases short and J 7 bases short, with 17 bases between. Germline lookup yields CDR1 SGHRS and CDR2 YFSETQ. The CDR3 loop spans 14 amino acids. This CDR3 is CASSGAGSVGGYTF. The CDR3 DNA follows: TGCGCCAGCAGCGGGGCCGGGTCTGTCGGTGGCTACACCTTC.

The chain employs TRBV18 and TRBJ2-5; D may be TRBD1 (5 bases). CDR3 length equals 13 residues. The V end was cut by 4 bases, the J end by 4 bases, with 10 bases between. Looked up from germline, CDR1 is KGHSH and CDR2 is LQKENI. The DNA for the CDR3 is TGTGCCAGCTCACGAACAGGAATAGAGACCCAGTACTTC. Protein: CASSRTGIETQYF.

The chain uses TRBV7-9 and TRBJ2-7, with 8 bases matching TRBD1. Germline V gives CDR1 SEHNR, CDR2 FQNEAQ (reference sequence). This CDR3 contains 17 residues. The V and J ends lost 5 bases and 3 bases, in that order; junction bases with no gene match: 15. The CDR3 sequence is CASSERVSGDRGYEQYF. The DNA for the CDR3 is TGTGCCAGCAGCGAAAGGGTTTCCGGAGACAGGGGCTACGAGCAGTACTTC.

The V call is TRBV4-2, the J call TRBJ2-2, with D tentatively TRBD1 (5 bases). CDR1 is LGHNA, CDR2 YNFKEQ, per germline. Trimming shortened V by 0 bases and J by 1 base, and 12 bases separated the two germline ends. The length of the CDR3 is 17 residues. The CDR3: CASSQETLGRNTGELFF. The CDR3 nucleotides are TGTGCCAGCAGCCAAGAAACTTTGGGGCGGAACACCGGGGAGCTGTTTTTT.

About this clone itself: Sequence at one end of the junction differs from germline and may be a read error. CDR3 sequence reads: CASSRPGTGGSGANVLTF. CDR3 bases: TGTGCAAGCAGTCGCCCCGGGACAGGAGGCTCTGGGGCCAACGTCCTGACTTTC. V gene TRBV2 combines with J gene TRBJ2-6, with 8 bases that match TRBD1. Germline V CDR1 and CDR2: SNHLY, FYNNEI. This CDR3 spans 18 amino acids.

The CDR3 DNA sequence: TGCAGCGTTCTAGGGGGGGCAGATACGCAGTATTTT. Translated: CSVLGGADTQYF. This chain joins TRBV29-1 and TRBJ2-3; tentatively, D is TRBD2 (7 bases). Germline CDR1 and CDR2: SQVTM and ANQGSEA. Trimming stripped 5 bases from V and 4 bases from J, with 10 bases between. The CDR3 is 12 residues long.

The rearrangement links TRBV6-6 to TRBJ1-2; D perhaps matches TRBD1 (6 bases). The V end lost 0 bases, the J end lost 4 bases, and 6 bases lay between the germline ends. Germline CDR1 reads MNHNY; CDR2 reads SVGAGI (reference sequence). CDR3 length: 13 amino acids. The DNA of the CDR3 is TGTGCCAGCAGTTACTCGACAGGCTATGGCTACACCTTC. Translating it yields CASSYSTGYGYTF.

The chain's CDR3 is CASSLYTTYGYTF. CDR3 bases: TGTGCCAGCAGCTTGTACACCACCTATGGCTACACCTTC. The chain uses TRBV5-6 and TRBJ1-2; no reliable D call. The CDR3 has 13 amino acids. Looked up from germline, CDR1 is SGHDT and CDR2 is YYEEEE. V shed 1 base and J shed 4 bases, with 8 bases lying between them.

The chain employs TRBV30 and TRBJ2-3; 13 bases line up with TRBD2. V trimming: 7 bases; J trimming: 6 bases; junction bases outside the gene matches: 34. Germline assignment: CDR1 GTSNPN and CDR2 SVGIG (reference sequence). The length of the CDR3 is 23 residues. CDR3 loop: CASWGRLGLAGPAGGPSRDTQYF. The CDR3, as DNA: TGTGCCTCTTGGGGGCGCCTGGGACTAGCGGGACCAGCGGGGGGGCCTTCCCGCGATACGCAGTATTTT. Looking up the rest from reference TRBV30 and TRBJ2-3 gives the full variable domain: SQTIHQWPATLVQPVGSPLSLECTVEGTSNPNLYWYRQAAGRGLQLLFYSVGIGQISSEVPQNLSASRPQDRQFILSSKKLLLSDSGFYLCASWGRLGLAGPAGGPSRDTQYFGPGTRLTVL.

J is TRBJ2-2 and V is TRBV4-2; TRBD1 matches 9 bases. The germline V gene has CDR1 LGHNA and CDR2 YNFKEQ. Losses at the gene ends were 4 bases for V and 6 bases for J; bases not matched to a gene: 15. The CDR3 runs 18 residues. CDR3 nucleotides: TGTGCCAGCAGCCCCCTAGGGGAAACAGGGGGCGGTTCCGGGGAGCTGTTTTTT. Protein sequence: CASSPLGETGGGSGELFF.

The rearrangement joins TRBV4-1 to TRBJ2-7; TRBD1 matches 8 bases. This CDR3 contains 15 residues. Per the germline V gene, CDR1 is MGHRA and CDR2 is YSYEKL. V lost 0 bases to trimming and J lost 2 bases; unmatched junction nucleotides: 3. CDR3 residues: CASSQDFRGPYEQYF. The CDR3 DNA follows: TGCGCCAGCAGCCAAGATTTCAGGGGGCCCTACGAGCAGTACTTC.

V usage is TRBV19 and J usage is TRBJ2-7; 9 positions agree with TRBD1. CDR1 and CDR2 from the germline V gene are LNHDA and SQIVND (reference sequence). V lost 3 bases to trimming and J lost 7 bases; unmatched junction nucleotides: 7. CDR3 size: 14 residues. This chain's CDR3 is CASSMWTGVGEQYF. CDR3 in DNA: TGTGCCAGTAGTATGTGGACAGGGGTGGGAGAGCAGTACTTC.

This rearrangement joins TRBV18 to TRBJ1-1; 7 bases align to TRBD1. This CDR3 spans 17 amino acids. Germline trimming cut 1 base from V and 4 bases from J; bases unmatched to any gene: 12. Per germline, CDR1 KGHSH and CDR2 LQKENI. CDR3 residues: CASSPRKEGARGTEAFF. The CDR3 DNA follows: TGTGCCAGCTCACCACGGAAGGAGGGGGCGCGCGGCACTGAAGCTTTCTTT.

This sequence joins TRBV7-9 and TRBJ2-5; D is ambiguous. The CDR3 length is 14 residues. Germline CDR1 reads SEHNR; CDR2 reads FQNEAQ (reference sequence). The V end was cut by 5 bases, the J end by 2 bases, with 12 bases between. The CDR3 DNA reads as TGTGCCAGCAGCAAAAAAGACACTCAAGAGACCCAGTACTTC. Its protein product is CASSKKDTQETQYF.

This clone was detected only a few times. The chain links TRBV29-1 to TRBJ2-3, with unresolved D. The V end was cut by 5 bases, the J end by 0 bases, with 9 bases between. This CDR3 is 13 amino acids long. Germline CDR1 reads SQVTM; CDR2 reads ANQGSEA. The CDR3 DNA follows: TGCAGCGTTTTCACCGCGAGCACAGATACGCAGTATTTT. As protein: CSVFTASTDTQYF.

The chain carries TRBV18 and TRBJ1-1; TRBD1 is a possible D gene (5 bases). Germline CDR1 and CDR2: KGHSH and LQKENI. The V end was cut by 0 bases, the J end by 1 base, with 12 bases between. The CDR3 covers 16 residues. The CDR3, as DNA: TGTGCCAGCTCACCACCCTCAGGGAAAAAGAACACTGAAGCTTTCTTT. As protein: CASSPPSGKKNTEAFF.

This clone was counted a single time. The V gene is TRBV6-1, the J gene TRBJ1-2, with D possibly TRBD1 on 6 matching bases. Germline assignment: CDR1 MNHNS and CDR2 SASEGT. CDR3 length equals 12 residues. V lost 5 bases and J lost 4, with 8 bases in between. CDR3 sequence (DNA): TGTGCCAGCAGTACAGGGATCTATGGCTACACCTTC. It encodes CASSTGIYGYTF.

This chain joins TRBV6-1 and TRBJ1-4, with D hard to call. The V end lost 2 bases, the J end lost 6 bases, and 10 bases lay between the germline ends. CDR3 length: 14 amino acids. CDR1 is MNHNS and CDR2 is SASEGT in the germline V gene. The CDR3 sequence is CASSEPRAHEKLFF. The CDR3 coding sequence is TGTGCCAGCAGTGAACCGCGGGCTCATGAAAAACTGTTTTTT.

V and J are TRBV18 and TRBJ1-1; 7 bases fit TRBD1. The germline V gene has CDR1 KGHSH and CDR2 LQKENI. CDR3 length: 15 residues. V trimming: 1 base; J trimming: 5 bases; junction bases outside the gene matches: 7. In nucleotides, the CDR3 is TGTGCCAGCTCACCACTCCTACTACAGGGGACTGAAGCTTTCTTT. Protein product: CASSPLLLQGTEAFF. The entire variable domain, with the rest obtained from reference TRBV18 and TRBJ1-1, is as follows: NAGVMQNPRHLVRRRGQEARLRCSPMKGHSHVYWYRQLPEEGLKFMVYLQKENIIDESGMPKERFSAEFPKEGPSILRIQQVVRGDSAAYFCASSPLLLQGTEAFFGQGTRLTVV.

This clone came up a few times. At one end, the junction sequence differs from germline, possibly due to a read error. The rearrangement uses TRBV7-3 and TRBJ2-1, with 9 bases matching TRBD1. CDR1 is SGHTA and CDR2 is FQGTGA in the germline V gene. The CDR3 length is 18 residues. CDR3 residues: CASSLIFGTGPTTNGQFF. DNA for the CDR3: TGTGCCAGCAGCTTAATATTCGGGACAGGGCCCACCACTAATGGGCAGTTCTTC. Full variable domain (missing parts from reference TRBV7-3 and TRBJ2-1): GAGVSQTPSNKVTEKGKYVELRCDPISGHTALYWYRQSLGQGPEFLIYFQGTGAADDSGLPNDRFFAVRPEGSVSTLKIQRTERGDSAVYLCASSLIFGTGPTTNGQFFGPGTRLTVL.

The CDR3 loop reads CASTDRDNIYEQYF. CDR3 in DNA: TGTGCCAGCACTGACCGGGATAACATATACGAGCAGTACTTC. This chain links TRBV28 with TRBJ2-5; D possibly corresponds to TRBD2 (5 bases). The DNA matches TRBJ2-7 better at its end, which makes the J call doubtful. Germline CDR1 and CDR2: MDHEN and SYDVKM. The CDR3 is 14 residues long.

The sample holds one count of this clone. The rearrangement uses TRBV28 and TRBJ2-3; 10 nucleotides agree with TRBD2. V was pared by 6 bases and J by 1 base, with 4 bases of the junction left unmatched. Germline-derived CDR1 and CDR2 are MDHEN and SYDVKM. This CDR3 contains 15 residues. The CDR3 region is CASSRGLAGTDTQYF. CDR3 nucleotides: TGTGCCAGCAGCCGTGGACTAGCGGGCACAGATACGCAGTATTTT.

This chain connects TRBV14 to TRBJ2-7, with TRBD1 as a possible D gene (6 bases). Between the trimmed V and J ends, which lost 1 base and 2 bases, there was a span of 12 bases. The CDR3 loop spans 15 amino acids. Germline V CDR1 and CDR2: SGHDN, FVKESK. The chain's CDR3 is CASSQGDTRTYEQYF. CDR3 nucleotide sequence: TGTGCCAGCAGCCAAGGGGACACCCGCACCTACGAGCAGTACTTC.